Presented here are 5 T cell receptor beta chains from one specimen sequenced in a study of blood T cell repertoires in COVID-19. TCRdb's table, derived via immunoSEQ multiplex PCR, lists solely in-frame clones and lacks some. The sample carries more than 80,000 clones, around 72% recorded once. Sample: peripheral blood. The source of these receptors is a woman aged 60-75 years in a cohort sampled during active or convalescent COVID-19.

The chain joins TRBV14 to TRBJ2-3, with 11 bases identical to TRBD2. Germline trimming cut 1 base from V and 0 bases from J; bases unmatched to any gene: 6. The CDR3 is 18 residues long. The germline V gene encodes CDR1 SGHDN and CDR2 FVKESK. This CDR3 reads CASSQVGTSGGSTDTQYF. In DNA form, the CDR3 reads TGTGCCAGCAGCCAAGTGGGGACTAGCGGTGGTAGCACAGATACGCAGTATTTT.

V and J are TRBV5-1 and TRBJ2-3; no definite D call. This CDR3 is built from 13 residues. The germline CDR1 and CDR2 sequences are SGHRS and YFSETQ. Trimming removed 9 bases from V and 3 bases from J, with 14 bases in between. The CDR3 spells CATKSLTTDTQYF. The CDR3 DNA follows: TGCGCCACCAAGTCCCTCACTACAGATACGCAGTATTTT.

The chain combines TRBV5-4 with TRBJ1-4; 7 bases are a match to TRBD1. The J segment lost 6 bases and the V segment lost 5 bases, leaving 10 bases of the junction unmatched. This CDR3 contains 15 residues. CDR1 and CDR2 from the germline V gene are SGHNT and YYREEE (reference sequence). The CDR3 coding sequence is TGTGCCAGCAGTTCAAGGGGGCGCCGCGATGAAAAACTGTTTTTT. It specifies CASSSRGRRDEKLFF.

This chain links TRBV2 with TRBJ2-3; weak D call: TRBD2 (5 bases). The length of the CDR3 is 13 residues. From germline, CDR1 is SNHLY and CDR2 FYNNEI. The ends were cut back, 6 bases at V and 7 bases at J, with 14 bases in the middle. DNA of the CDR3: TGTGCCAGCAGCCCTCGAGGGCAATATACGCAGTATTTT. Its protein is CASSPRGQYTQYF. Full variable domain (remainder filled in from reference TRBV2 and TRBJ2-3): EPEVTQTPSHQVTQMGQEVILRCVPISNHLYFYWYRQILGQKVEFLVSFYNNEISEKSEIFDDQFSVERPDGSNFTLKIRSTKLEDSAMYFCASSPRGQYTQYFGPGTRLTVL.

The chain joins TRBV30 to TRBJ2-6; 7 bases align to TRBD1. In germline, CDR1 is GTSNPN, CDR2 SVGIG (reference sequence). The length of the CDR3 is 16 residues. J was trimmed by 1 base and V by 3 bases; bases with no gene match: 6. CDR3 loop: CAWRTGTSSGANVLTF. DNA for the CDR3: TGTGCCTGGAGGACAGGGACCTCATCTGGGGCCAACGTCCTGACTTTC.